These 24 T cell receptor beta chains were all obtained from the same sample, sequenced in a study of cytomegalovirus exposure and HLA in healthy donors. PCR primers comprised 60 Vbeta and 13 Jbeta primers. Sequenced by immunoSEQ multiplex PCR; TCRdb stores in-frame clones only, minus some. The table records about 150,000 clones, 80% of them present only once. The specimen sequenced was PBMCs. These receptors were taken from a male donor in good health and CMV-seropositive.

The rearrangement uses TRBV27 and TRBJ2-7; 7 bases fit TRBD1. The V gene's germline CDR1 is MNHEY and CDR2 SMNVEV (reference sequence). With V trimmed by 5 bases and J by 2 bases, 12 bases remained unmatched. The CDR3 consists of 16 residues. CDR3 DNA: TGTGCCAGCAGTCCTTATCCCGGGACAGTTACCTACGAGCAGTACTTC. It encodes CASSPYPGTVTYEQYF.

This chain uses TRBV27 with TRBJ1-4; TRBD1 aligns across 8 bases. CDR3 length equals 15 residues. Germline-derived CDR1 and CDR2 are MNHEY and SMNVEV (reference sequence). Unmatched junction bases numbered 9, after V lost 4 bases and J lost 8 bases. CDR3 DNA: TGTGCCAGCAGTTCCACAGGGGGTCGATCCGAAAAACTGTTTTTT. Encoded protein: CASSSTGGRSEKLFF.

This clone showed up just once. The V gene is TRBV27, the J gene TRBJ2-1, with unresolved D. The V gene's germline CDR1 is MNHEY and CDR2 SMNVEV (reference sequence). CDR3 length: 15 amino acids. With 6 bases removed from V and 3 bases from J, the gap between germline ends came to 15 bases. CDR3 sequence reads: CASSPSGFRYNEQFF. CDR3 DNA: TGTGCCAGCAGCCCCAGTGGCTTCCGCTACAATGAGCAGTTCTTC.

This rearrangement joins TRBV10-3 to TRBJ2-3; D gene ambiguous. The CDR3 consists of 14 residues. Germline V CDR1 and CDR2: ENHRY, SYGVKD. V was shortened by 2 bases and J by 2 bases, with 8 bases between the two germline ends. The CDR3 loop is CAISESRATDTQYF. The CDR3 DNA reads TGTGCCATCAGTGAGAGTAGAGCCACAGATACGCAGTATTTT.

V usage is TRBV5-4 and J usage is TRBJ1-6; no clear D gene. Per germline, CDR1 SGHNT and CDR2 YYREEE (reference sequence). The CDR3 loop spans 13 amino acids. Trimming took off 3 bases at V and 8 bases at J, with 9 bases between the two ends. The CDR3 loop is CASSSPGDSPLHF. As DNA, the CDR3 is TGTGCCAGCAGCTCCCCCGGGGATTCACCCCTCCACTTT.

DNA of the CDR3: TGTGCCAGCAGCTCAAGGCAGGGGGCAGGGTACAATGAGCAGTTCTTC. It codes for CASSSRQGAGYNEQFF. V is TRBV7-2 and J is TRBJ2-1; 8 positions match TRBD1. Germline loops: CDR1 SGHTA, CDR2 FQGNSA. CDR3 size: 16 residues. The V gene end was trimmed by 4 bases and the J gene end by 4 bases; junction bases not matched to a gene: 9.

This clone was picked up one time. Its ends do not fully match the called genes, so a read error is possible. The chain recombines TRBV7-7 with TRBJ2-3, with D unresolved. Germline CDR1 is SSHAT and CDR2 is FNYEAQ (reference sequence). This CDR3 spans 15 amino acids. This CDR3 reads CASSLDGFSTDTQYF. The CDR3 coding sequence is TGTGCTAGCAGCTTAGACGGGTTTAGCACAGATACGCAGTATTTT.

The V call is TRBV6-5, the J call TRBJ2-7; D possibly corresponds to TRBD2 (6 bases). Germline-derived CDR1 and CDR2 are MNHEY and SVGAGI. Trimming removed 6 bases at V and 0 bases at J, with 15 bases between. There are 15 residues in the CDR3. The DNA for the CDR3 is TGTGCCAGCAGATCACGCGGGGACGGCTCCTACGAGCAGTACTTC. Amino acids: CASRSRGDGSYEQYF.

The V call is TRBV14, the J call TRBJ2-5; D ambiguous. The CDR3 consists of 15 residues. Germline V gene sequence: CDR1 SGHDN, CDR2 FVKESK. Trimming pared 4 bases from V and 2 bases from J, leaving 14 bases between. The CDR3: CASSPQVRFQETQYF. In nucleotides, the CDR3 is TGTGCCAGCAGCCCGCAAGTGCGTTTTCAAGAGACCCAGTACTTC.

This clone appeared a few times. The DNA for the CDR3 is TGTGCCTGGAGTCCCACAGGGGCCTACGAGCAGTACTTC. Translated: CAWSPTGAYEQYF. V usage is TRBV30 and J usage is TRBJ2-7, with TRBD1 identical over 7 bases. The germline V gene encodes CDR1 GTSNPN and CDR2 SVGIG (reference sequence). The CDR3 covers 13 residues. V trimming: 2 bases; J trimming: 2 bases; junction bases outside the gene matches: 3.

J is TRBJ2-7 and V is TRBV13; TRBD2 aligns across 8 bases. The CDR3 is made up of 15 amino acids. Germline CDR1 reads PRHDT; CDR2 reads FYEKMQ (reference sequence). Unmatched junction bases numbered 11, after V lost 4 bases and J lost 6 bases. CDR3 region: CASSSPRSGIGEQYF. The CDR3 DNA sequence: TGTGCCAGCAGCTCCCCGCGTAGCGGGATAGGCGAGCAGTACTTC.

The chain is built from TRBV18 and TRBJ2-1, with 11 positions matching TRBD2. The V gene's germline CDR1 is KGHSH and CDR2 LQKENI. CDR3 length: 15 amino acids. The V segment lost 2 bases and the J segment 5 bases; nucleotides outside the gene matches: 2. As DNA, the CDR3 is TGTGCCAGCTCACCAGTAGCGGGGGGGAACAATGAGCAGTTCTTC. It translates to CASSPVAGGNNEQFF. The complete variable domain, with remaining parts taken from reference TRBV18 and TRBJ2-1, reads NAGVMQNPRHLVRRRGQEARLRCSPMKGHSHVYWYRQLPEEGLKFMVYLQKENIIDESGMPKERFSAEFPKEGPSILRIQQVVRGDSAAYFCASSPVAGGNNEQFFGPGTRLTVL.

Worth noting for this clone: One end of the junction is discordant with germline, which a read error may explain. The chain employs TRBV7-7 and TRBJ2-2, with a possible D match to TRBD1 (7 bases). The germline CDR1 and CDR2 sequences are SSHAT and FNYEAQ (reference sequence). This CDR3 is 19 amino acids long. In nucleotides, the CDR3 is TGTGCTAGCAGCTTACTCGGAGGGGGACAGCTATTGGGCACCGGGGAGCTGTTTTTT. It encodes CASSLLGGGQLLGTGELFF.

J is TRBJ2-5 and V is TRBV6-6; 9 bases map to TRBD2. This CDR3 spans 16 amino acids. Germline V CDR1 and CDR2: MNHNY, SVGAGI (reference sequence). The J segment lost 3 bases and the V segment lost 7 bases, leaving 12 bases of the junction unmatched. The DNA of the CDR3 is TGTGCCAGCAACGAGCGGCGGGAGGGCCCCAAAGAGACCCAGTACTTC. Translation: CASNERREGPKETQYF.

CDR3: CASSLGQGLSNQPQHF. The DNA of the CDR3 is TGTGCCAGCAGCTTAGGACAGGGTTTGAGCAATCAGCCCCAGCATTTT. The gene calls are TRBV7-6 and TRBJ1-5, with 7 bases identical to TRBD1. The V segment lost 1 base and the J segment 1 base; nucleotides outside the gene matches: 4. Germline V gene lookup returns CDR1 SGHVS and CDR2 FNYEAQ. The length of the CDR3 is 16 residues.

The chain carries TRBV5-1 and TRBJ2-4; no clear D gene. Germline V gene data show CDR1 as SGHRS and CDR2 as YFSETQ. CDR3 length equals 11 residues. The V end was cut by 5 bases, the J end by 5 bases, with 5 bases between. The CDR3 nucleotides read TGCGCCAGCAGTTTCGAAAACATTCAGTACTTC. The encoded protein is CASSFENIQYF.

This rearrangement joins TRBV7-2 to TRBJ2-7, with 11 positions matching TRBD2. V dropped 6 bases and J dropped 6; count of bases not matched to a gene: 10. From germline, CDR1 is SGHTA and CDR2 FQGNSA. This CDR3 spans 15 amino acids. CDR3 in amino acids: CASSLEKLAGVEQYF. Written as DNA, the CDR3 is TGTGCCAGCAGTCTAGAGAAACTAGCGGGAGTCGAGCAGTACTTC.

The chain recombines TRBV5-1 with TRBJ1-4; 10 bases map to TRBD1. V lost 4 bases, J lost 3 bases, and 9 bases stayed unmatched. This CDR3 comprises 17 residues. Germline assignment: CDR1 SGHRS and CDR2 YFSETQ. CDR3 DNA sequence: TGCGCCAGCAGCGGCGGACAGGGGGTGGGGGCTAATGAAAAACTGTTTTTT. Its protein is CASSGGQGVGANEKLFF.

V gene TRBV5-1 combines with J gene TRBJ2-7; D call uncertain. The CDR3 spans 13 residues. Germline V lookup: CDR1 SGHRS, CDR2 YFSETQ. V was cut by 0 bases and J by 3 bases, with 7 bases left in between. CDR3: CASSLAQDYEQYF. DNA for the CDR3: TGCGCCAGCAGCTTGGCCCAGGACTACGAGCAGTACTTC.

The CDR3 bases are TGTGCCAGCAGTGAAGGGTCGGGCATTCAGTACTTC. Translated: CASSEGSGIQYF. The J gene is TRBJ2-4, the V gene TRBV2; the D is unclear. Trimming shortened V by 1 base and J by 9 bases, and 7 bases separated the two germline ends. Germline CDR1 SNHLY, CDR2 FYNNEI. CDR3 size: 12 residues.

The chain is built from TRBV7-9 and TRBJ2-3, with D possibly TRBD2 on 6 matching bases. This CDR3 has 12 amino acids. From germline, CDR1 is SEHNR and CDR2 FQNEAQ (reference sequence). Trimming pared 5 bases from V and 9 bases from J, leaving 12 bases between. CDR3: CASSPQGGTQYF. In nucleotides, the CDR3 is TGTGCCAGCAGCCCTCAGGGAGGAACGCAGTATTTT.

The count of this clone is one. This chain uses TRBV29-1 with TRBJ2-1, with 12 bases aligning to TRBD2. CDR3 length equals 17 residues. Unmatched junction bases numbered 12, after V lost 4 bases and J lost 5 bases. Germline V gives CDR1 SQVTM, CDR2 ANQGSEA. CDR3 sequence reads: CSVVNHLLAGGNNEQFF. The CDR3 DNA reads TGCAGCGTTGTTAATCACCTACTAGCGGGAGGTAACAATGAGCAGTTCTTC.

The V gene is TRBV7-2, the J gene TRBJ1-1; no definite D call. Trimming shortened V by 1 base and J by 1 base, and 7 bases separated the two germline ends. Germline CDR1 SGHTA, CDR2 FQGNSA. The CDR3 has 14 amino acids. As DNA, the CDR3 is TGTGCCAGCAGCTTAGTTGGCACGAACACTGAAGCTTTCTTT. Its protein is CASSLVGTNTEAFF.

V gene TRBV5-1 combines with J gene TRBJ2-3, with D perhaps TRBD2 (5 bases). Trimming shortened V by 3 bases and J by 2 bases, and 16 bases separated the two germline ends. Germline CDR1 reads SGHRS; CDR2 reads YFSETQ. The CDR3 runs 16 residues. CDR3 protein: CASSWTGGRFTDTQYF. The CDR3, as DNA: TGCGCCAGCAGCTGGACTGGCGGTCGGTTCACAGATACGCAGTATTTT.